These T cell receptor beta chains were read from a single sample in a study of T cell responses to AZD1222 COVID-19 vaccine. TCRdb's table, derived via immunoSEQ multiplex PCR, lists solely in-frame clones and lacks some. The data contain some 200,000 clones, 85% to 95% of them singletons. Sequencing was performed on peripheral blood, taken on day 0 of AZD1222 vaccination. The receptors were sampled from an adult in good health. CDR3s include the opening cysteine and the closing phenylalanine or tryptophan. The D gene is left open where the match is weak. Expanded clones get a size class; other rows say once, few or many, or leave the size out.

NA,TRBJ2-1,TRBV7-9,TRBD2,TGTGCCAGCAGCTTAGGACTAGCGGGCTCCTACAATGAGCAGTTCTTC,CASSLGLAGSYNEQFF
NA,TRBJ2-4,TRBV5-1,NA,TGCGCCAGCAGCTTTGGGGCTAGGGCCAAAAACATTCAGTACTTC,CASSFGARAKNIQYF
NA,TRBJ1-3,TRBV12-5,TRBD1,TGTGCTAGTGGTTTGGTACTCGCCAGGGGGCCTGGAAACACCATATATTTT,CASGLVLARGPGNTIYF
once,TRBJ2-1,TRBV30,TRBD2,TGTGCCTGGGCCTCCGGGACTACCAATGAGCAGTTCTTC,CAWASGTTNEQFF
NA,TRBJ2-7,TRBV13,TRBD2,TGTGCCAGCAGCTCCCGGGGGGGGCGGGATGCCTACGAGCAGTACTTC,CASSSRGGRDAYEQYF
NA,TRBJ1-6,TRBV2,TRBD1,TGTGCCAGCAGTTCAGAGGGACAGAAAAATTCACCCCTCCACTTT,CASSSEGQKNSPLHF
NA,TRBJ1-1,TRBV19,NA,TGTGCCAGTACGTCAGGGCCGTACACTGAAGCTTTCTTT,CASTSGPYTEAFF
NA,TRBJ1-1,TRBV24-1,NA,TGTGCCACCAGTGGGGCTACAGGGATTGAAGCTTTCTTT,CATSGATGIEAFF
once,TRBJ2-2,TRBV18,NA,TGTGCCAGCTCACCACCCATGAACACCGGGGAGCTGTTTTTT,CASSPPMNTGELFF
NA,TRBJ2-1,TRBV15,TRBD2,TGTGCCACCAGCGGGAGCGGGAGGTGGAATGAGCAGTTCTTC,CATSGSGRWNEQFF
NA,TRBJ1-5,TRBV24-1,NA,TGTGCCACCAGTGCCGTTCAGGGTAGGAGTCAGCCCCAGCATTTT,CATSAVQGRSQPQHF
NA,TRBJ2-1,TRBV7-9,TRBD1,TGTGCCAGCAGCTCGCGATGGGACAGGGCCTACAATGAGCAGTTCTTC,CASSSRWDRAYNEQFF
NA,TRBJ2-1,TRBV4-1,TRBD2,TGCGCCAGCAGCCTCCGAGGGGTCGGGACTAGCGGGGATGAGCAGTTCTTC,CASSLRGVGTSGDEQFF
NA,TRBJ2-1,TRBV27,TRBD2,TGTGCCAGCAGGAGACATAGCGGGGGATCATACAATGAGCAGTTCTTC,CASRRHSGGSYNEQFF
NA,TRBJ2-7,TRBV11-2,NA,TGTGCCACTTCCGTCCACGCCTACGAGCAGTACTTC,CATSVHAYEQYF
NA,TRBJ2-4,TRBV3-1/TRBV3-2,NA,TGTGCCAGCAGCCAAGGGGGCGTCGAAAACATTCAGTACTTC,CASSQGGVENIQYF
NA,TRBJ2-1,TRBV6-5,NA,TGTGCCAGCAGTTACTCGTTCGGCGATGAGCAGTTCTTC,CASSYSFGDEQFF
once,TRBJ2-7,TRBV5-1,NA,TGCGCCAGCAGCCTTCCTAAGGCGGAGAGCTACGAGCAGTACTTC,CASSLPKAESYEQYF
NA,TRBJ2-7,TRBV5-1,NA,TGCGCCAGCAGTCGGGGCGACTCCTACGAGCAGTACTTC,CASSRGDSYEQYF
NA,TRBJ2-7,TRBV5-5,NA,TGTGCCAGCAGCTTGGTCAGGATCAGCTCCTACGAGCAGTACTTC,CASSLVRISSYEQYF
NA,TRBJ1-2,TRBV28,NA,TGTGCCAGCAGTCGACAGCCTGACTATGGCTACACCTTC,CASSRQPDYGYTF
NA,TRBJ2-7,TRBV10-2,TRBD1,TGCGCCAGCAGTGCTAAGGGGACAGCTTTTTACGAGCAGTACTTC,CASSAKGTAFYEQYF
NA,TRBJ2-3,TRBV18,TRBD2,TGTGCCAGCTCACCTGCGCAGGGACTAGCGGGATTTACAGATACGCAGTATTTT,CASSPAQGLAGFTDTQYF